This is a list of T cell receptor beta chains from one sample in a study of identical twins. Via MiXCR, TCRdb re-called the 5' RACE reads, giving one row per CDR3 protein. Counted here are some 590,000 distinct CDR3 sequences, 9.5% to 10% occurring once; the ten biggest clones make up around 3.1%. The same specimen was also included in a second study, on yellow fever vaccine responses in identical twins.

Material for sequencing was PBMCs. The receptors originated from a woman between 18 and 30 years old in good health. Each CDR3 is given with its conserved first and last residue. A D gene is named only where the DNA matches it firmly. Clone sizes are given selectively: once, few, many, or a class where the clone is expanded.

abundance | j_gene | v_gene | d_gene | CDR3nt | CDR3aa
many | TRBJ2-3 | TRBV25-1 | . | TGTGCCAGCAGTGATGGGCTAGATACGCAGTATTTT | CASSDGLDTQYF
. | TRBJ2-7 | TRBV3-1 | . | TGTGCCAGCAGCGCCGACGCGGGGTCCTACGAGCAGTACTTC | CASSADAGSYEQYF
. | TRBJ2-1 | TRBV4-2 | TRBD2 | TGTGCCAGCAGCCAAGACTCTAGCGGGGGGAAGGGGCAGTTCTTC | CASSQDSSGGKGQFF
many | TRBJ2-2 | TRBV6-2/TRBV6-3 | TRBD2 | TGTGCCAGCAGAGGACTAGCGGGACCCGGGGGCAACACCGGGGAGCTGTTTTTT | CASRGLAGPGGNTGELFF
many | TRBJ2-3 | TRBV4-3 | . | TGCGCCAGCAGCCAAGTACTTGCAGATACGCAGTATTTT | CASSQVLADTQYF
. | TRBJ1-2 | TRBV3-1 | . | TGTGCCAGCAGCCAAAACTCAGGACCTGGCTACACCTTC | CASSQNSGPGYTF
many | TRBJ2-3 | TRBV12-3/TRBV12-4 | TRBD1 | TGTGCCAGCAGTCAAACGGGACAGGGGACAGATACGCAGTATTTT | CASSQTGQGTDTQYF
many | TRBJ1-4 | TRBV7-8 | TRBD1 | TGTGCCAGCAGCTTGAGGGACAGGGGGGATTATGAAAAACTGTTTTTT | CASSLRDRGDYEKLFF
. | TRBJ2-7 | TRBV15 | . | TGTGCCACCAGCAGAGATCTCGATGAGAGTTGGGGTTCCCACGAGCAGTACTTC | CATSRDLDESWGSHEQYF
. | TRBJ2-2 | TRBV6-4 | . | TGTGCCAGCAGAAGTTCCCTGAACACCGGGGAGCTGTTTTTT | CASRSSLNTGELFF
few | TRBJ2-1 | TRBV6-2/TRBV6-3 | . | TGTGCCAGCGCCCGGTCGGGTCTTGAGTTCTTC | CASARSGLEFF
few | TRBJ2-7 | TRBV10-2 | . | TGCGCCAGCAGTGAAAGTGGGTACACCTACGAGCAGTACTTC | CASSESGYTYEQYF
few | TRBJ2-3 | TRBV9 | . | TGTGCCAGCAGCGTACCCCATCGCGGAAACCAACTCCCCGGCTTAAGCGATACGCAGTATTTT | CASSVPHRGNQLPGLSDTQYF
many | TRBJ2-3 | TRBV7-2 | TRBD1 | TGTGCCAGCAGCCAAAGGGACAGGGTCAACACAGATACGCAGTATTTT | CASSQRDRVNTDTQYF
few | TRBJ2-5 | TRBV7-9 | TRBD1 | TGTGCCAGCGACAGGGGAGGAGAGACCCAGTACTTC | CASDRGGETQYF
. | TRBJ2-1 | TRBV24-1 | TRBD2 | TGTGCCACCAGTGAACTAGCGGGGAACAATGAGCAGTTCTTC | CATSELAGNNEQFF
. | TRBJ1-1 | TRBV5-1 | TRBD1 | TGCGCCAGCAGCGGCACAGGGGGGCGGAACACTGAAGCTTTCTTT | CASSGTGGRNTEAFF
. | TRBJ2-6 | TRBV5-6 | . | TGTGCCAGCAGCTTCCCCAGGGCCAACGTCCTGACTTTC | CASSFPRANVLTF
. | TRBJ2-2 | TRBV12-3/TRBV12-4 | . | TGTGCCAGCAGTTTCATCGTAACCGGGGAGCTGTTTTTT | CASSFIVTGELFF
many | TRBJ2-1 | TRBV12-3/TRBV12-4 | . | TGTGCCAGCAGTTTAGCGTCCCCCCCATACAATGAGCAGTTCTTC | CASSLASPPYNEQFF